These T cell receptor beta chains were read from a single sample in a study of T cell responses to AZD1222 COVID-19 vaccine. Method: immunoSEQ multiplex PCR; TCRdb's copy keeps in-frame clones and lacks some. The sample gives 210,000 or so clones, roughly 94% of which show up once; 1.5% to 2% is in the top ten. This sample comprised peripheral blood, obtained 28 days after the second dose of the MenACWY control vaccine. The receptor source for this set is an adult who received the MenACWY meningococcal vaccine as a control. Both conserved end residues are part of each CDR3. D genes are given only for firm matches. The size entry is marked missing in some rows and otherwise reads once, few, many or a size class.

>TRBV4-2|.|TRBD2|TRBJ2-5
CASSQDGVGGRETQYF
TGTGCCAGCAGCCAAGACGGGGTCGGCGGGAGGGAGACCCAGTACTTC
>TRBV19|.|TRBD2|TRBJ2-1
CASSPPGQREPSGEQFF
TGTGCCAGTAGTCCCCCGGGGCAGCGGGAGCCGAGTGGTGAGCAGTTCTTC
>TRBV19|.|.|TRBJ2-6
CASCDNSGANVLTF
TGTGCCAGTTGCGACAACTCTGGGGCCAACGTCCTGACTTTC
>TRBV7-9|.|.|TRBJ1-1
CASSPSWVPTGNTEAFF
TGTGCCAGCAGCCCGAGTTGGGTGCCCACAGGGAACACTGAAGCTTTCTTT
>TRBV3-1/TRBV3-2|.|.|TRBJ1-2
CASSQEGQFYGYTF
TGTGCCAGCAGCCAAGAAGGGCAGTTCTATGGCTACACCTTC
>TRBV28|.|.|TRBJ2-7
CASSVDRYEQYF
TGTGCCAGCAGCGTGGACCGATACGAGCAGTACTTC
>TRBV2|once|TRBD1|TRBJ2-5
CASSEAGTGPETQYF
TGTGCCAGCAGTGAAGCCGGGACAGGCCCCGAGACCCAGTACTTC
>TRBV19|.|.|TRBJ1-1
CASSMTKNTEAFF
TGTGCCAGTAGTATGACCAAGAACACTGAAGCTTTCTTT
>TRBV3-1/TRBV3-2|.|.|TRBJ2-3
CASSQDGDSWADTQYF
TGTGCCAGCAGCCAAGACGGCGACAGCTGGGCAGATACGCAGTATTTT
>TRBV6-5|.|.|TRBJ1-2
CASRPMGTMKGYTF
TGTGCCAGCAGACCCATGGGGACCATGAAAGGCTACACCTTC
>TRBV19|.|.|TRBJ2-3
CASTARLPGFGTQYF
TGTGCCAGTACGGCACGCCTTCCGGGGTTTGGTACGCAGTATTTT
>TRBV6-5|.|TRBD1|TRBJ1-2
CASSPQPRQGVNYTF
TGTGCCAGCAGTCCGCAACCGCGACAGGGAGTAAACTACACCTTC
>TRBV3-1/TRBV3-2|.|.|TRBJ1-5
CASSHPPRVEVWQPQHF
TGTGCCAGCAGCCATCCCCCTCGCGTGGAGGTATGGCAGCCCCAGCATTTT
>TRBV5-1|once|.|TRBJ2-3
CASTQTGKAADTQYF
TGCGCCAGCACCCAAACAGGAAAAGCGGCAGATACGCAGTATTTT
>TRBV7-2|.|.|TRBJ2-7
CASSRTSGAYEQYF
TGTGCCAGCAGCCGCACTAGTGGGGCCTACGAGCAGTACTTC
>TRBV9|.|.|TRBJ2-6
CASSVILGGISGANVLTF
TGTGCCAGCAGCGTAATTCTAGGGGGAATCTCTGGGGCCAACGTCCTGACTTTC
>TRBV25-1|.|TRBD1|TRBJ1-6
CASSEIRPGGSYNSPLHF
TGTGCCAGCAGCGAAATCCGGCCAGGGGGTTCCTATAATTCACCCCTCCACTTT
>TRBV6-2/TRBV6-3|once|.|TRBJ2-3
CASTPEGGARDTQYF
TGTGCCAGCACCCCTGAAGGGGGGGCCCGAGATACGCAGTATTTT
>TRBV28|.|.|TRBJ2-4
CASRTGPPLVQYF
TGTGCCAGCAGAACAGGGCCCCCTTTGGTTCAGTACTTC
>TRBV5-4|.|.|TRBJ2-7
CASSPGHLYEQYF
TGTGCCAGCAGCCCCGGACACCTCTACGAGCAGTACTTC
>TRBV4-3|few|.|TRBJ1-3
CASSHGLGSEGNTIYF
TGCGCCAGCAGCCACGGCCTGGGCAGCGAGGGAAACACCATATATTTT
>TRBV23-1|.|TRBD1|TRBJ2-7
CARPTLGTGRSEQYF
TGCGCCAGACCCACTTTAGGGACAGGGCGATCCGAGCAGTACTTC
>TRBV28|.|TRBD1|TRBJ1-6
CASSLRDRDHSPLHF
TGTGCCAGCAGTTTAAGGGACAGGGATCATTCACCCCTCCACTTT
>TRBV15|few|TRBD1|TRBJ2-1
CATMDRGGYNEQFF
TGTGCCACCATGGACAGGGGAGGGTACAATGAGCAGTTCTTC
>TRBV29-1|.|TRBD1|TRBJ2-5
CSVLPDRGRQETQYF
TGCAGCGTTCTCCCCGACAGGGGGCGTCAAGAGACCCAGTACTTC
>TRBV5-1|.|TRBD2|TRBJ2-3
CASRTGPTSGAVRDTQYF
TGCGCCAGCAGGACAGGGCCGACTAGCGGGGCCGTCAGAGATACGCAGTATTTT
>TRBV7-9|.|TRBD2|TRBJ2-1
CASSLTSGGANEQFF
TGTGCCAGCAGCCTTACTAGCGGGGGGGCGAATGAGCAGTTCTTC
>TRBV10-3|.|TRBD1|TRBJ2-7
CAIGTAAYEQYF
TGTGCCATCGGGACAGCCGCCTACGAGCAGTACTTC
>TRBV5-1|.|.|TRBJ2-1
CASSLGGASSYNEQFF
TGCGCCAGCAGCTTGGGGGGGGCGTCCTCCTACAATGAGCAGTTCTTC
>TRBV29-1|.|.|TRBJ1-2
CSVDKSDLGYGYTF
TGCAGCGTCGACAAATCAGATCTGGGGTATGGCTACACCTTC
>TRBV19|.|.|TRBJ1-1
CASSIWKGTSNTEAFF
TGTGCCAGTAGTATTTGGAAGGGAACCTCGAACACTGAAGCTTTCTTT
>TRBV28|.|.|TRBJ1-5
CASSLGAGLYQPQHF
TGTGCCAGCAGTTTAGGGGCAGGGTTATATCAGCCCCAGCATTTT
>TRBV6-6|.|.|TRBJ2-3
CASSITDTQYF
TGTGCCAGCAGTATCACAGATACGCAGTATTTT
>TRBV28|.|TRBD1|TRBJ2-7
CASTMTGERNYEQYF
TGTGCCAGCACTATGACAGGGGAGAGAAACTACGAGCAGTACTTC
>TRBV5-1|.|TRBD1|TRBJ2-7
CASSRQGQYEQYF
TGCGCCAGCAGCCGACAGGGGCAGTACGAGCAGTACTTC
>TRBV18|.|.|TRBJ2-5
CASSPPRGEETQYF
TGTGCCAGCTCACCACCGCGCGGGGAAGAGACCCAGTACTTC
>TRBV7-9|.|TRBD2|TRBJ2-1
CASSLVTSGSRLEQFF
TGTGCCAGCAGCTTAGTCACTAGCGGGTCACGACTTGAGCAGTTCTTC
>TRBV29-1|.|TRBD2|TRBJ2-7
CSVTASGASYEQYF
TGCAGCGTTACGGCTAGCGGGGCCTCCTACGAGCAGTACTTC
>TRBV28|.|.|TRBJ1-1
CASSLPGANTEAFF
TGTGCCAGCAGTCTTCCGGGGGCCAACACTGAAGCTTTCTTT
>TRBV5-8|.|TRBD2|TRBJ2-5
CASRGGDGPPQETQYF
TGTGCCAGCAGGGGGGGGGATGGGCCACCCCAAGAGACCCAGTACTTC
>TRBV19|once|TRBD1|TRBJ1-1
CASSYGTGGNTEAFF
TGTGCCAGTAGTTACGGGACAGGGGGGAACACTGAAGCTTTCTTT
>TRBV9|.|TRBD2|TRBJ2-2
CASSVGASGRVDTGELFF
TGTGCCAGCAGCGTAGGGGCTAGCGGGAGGGTCGACACCGGGGAGCTGTTTTTT
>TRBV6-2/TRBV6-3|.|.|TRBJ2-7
CASSYPGGAYEQYF
TGTGCCAGCAGTTACCCAGGGGGGGCCTACGAGCAGTACTTC
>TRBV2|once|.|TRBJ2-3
CASSDTAGTVGLF
TGTGCCAGCAGCGACACAGCTGGGACGGTGGGCCTTTTT
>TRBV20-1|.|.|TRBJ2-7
CSAMGNYEQYF
TGCAGTGCTATGGGTAACTACGAGCAGTACTTC
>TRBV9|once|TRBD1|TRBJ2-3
CASSGPGTGSLSTDTQYF
TGTGCCAGCAGCGGTCCCGGGACAGGGTCCCTCTCCACAGATACGCAGTATTTT
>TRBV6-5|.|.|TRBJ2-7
CASSLTAVPYEQYF
TGTGCCAGCAGCTTGACAGCGGTCCCCTACGAGCAGTACTTC
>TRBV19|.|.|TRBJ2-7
CASSILPAYEQYF
TGTGCCAGTAGTATTCTGCCGGCCTACGAGCAGTACTTC
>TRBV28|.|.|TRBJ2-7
CASSLSGEQYF
TGTGCCAGCAGTTTGAGCGGAGAGCAGTACTTC
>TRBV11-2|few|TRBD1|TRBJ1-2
CASSQGQDYGYTF
TGTGCCAGCAGCCAGGGACAGGACTATGGCTACACCTTC
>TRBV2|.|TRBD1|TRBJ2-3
CASLQGDTDTQYF
TGTGCCAGCTTACAGGGGGACACAGATACGCAGTATTTT
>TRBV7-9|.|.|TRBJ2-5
CASSLAGAEGETQYF
TGTGCCAGCAGCTTAGCGGGAGCCGAAGGAGAGACCCAGTACTTC
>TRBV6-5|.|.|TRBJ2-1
CASSYPAGRGYNEQFF
TGTGCCAGCAGTTACCCGGCGGGCCGCGGCTACAATGAGCAGTTCTTC
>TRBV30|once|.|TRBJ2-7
CAFRTATYEQYF
TGTGCCTTCCGGACTGCTACCTACGAGCAGTACTTC